The 15 T cell receptor beta chains presented below share a single source sample, sequenced in a study of OX40 agonist ivuxolimab in advanced cancers. Using immunoSEQ multiplex PCR, the repertoire was profiled, and TCRdb retains in-frame clones only, with some absent. The sample shows about 55,000 clones, 70% to 90% of them seen only once. Sequenced here: CD4+ or CD8+ T cells sorted from blood, sampled in a trial of the OX40 agonist ivuxolimab. The receptors were sampled from an adult with an advanced solid tumor such as melanoma, head and neck, liver or kidney cancer.

CDR3 coding DNA: TGTGCCAGCAAAGAGGGAGTAGAGACCCAGTACTTC. Translating it yields CASKEGVETQYF. The chain is built from TRBV28 and TRBJ2-5; tentatively, D is TRBD2 (5 bases). V lost 7 bases to trimming and J lost 4 bases, with 10 bases between them. Germline V CDR1 and CDR2: MDHEN, SYDVKM. This CDR3 comprises 12 residues. Filled out from reference TRBV28 and TRBJ2-5, the complete variable domain reads DVKVTQSSRYLVKRTGEKVFLECVQDMDHENMFWYRQDPGLGLRLIYFSYDVKMKEKGDIPEGYSVSREKKERFSLILESASTNQTSMYLCASKEGVETQYFGPGTRLLVL.

The V gene is TRBV28, the J gene TRBJ2-7, with D maybe TRBD1 (6 bases). This CDR3 region has 14 residues. The V end lost 5 bases, the J end lost 0 bases, and 11 bases lay between the germline ends. The germline gives CDR1 MDHEN, CDR2 SYDVKM. The CDR3 nucleotides are TGTGCCAGCAGTCGTACAGGGAACTCCTACGAGCAGTACTTC. It translates to CASSRTGNSYEQYF.

The V and J genes are TRBV10-2 and TRBJ2-2, with 7 positions matching TRBD2. The germline V gene has CDR1 WSHSY and CDR2 SAAADI. The CDR3 is 14 amino acids. With V trimmed by 8 bases and J by 4 bases, 7 bases remained unmatched. CDR3 sequence reads: CASDSGRSTGELFF. The DNA for the CDR3 is TGCGCCAGCGATAGCGGGCGGAGCACCGGGGAGCTGTTTTTT.

The V and J genes are TRBV28 and TRBJ1-2, with D possibly TRBD1 on 6 matching bases. CDR3 length: 15 residues. V gave up 4 bases and J gave up 5 bases, with 17 bases separating them. Germline CDR1 MDHEN, CDR2 SYDVKM. CDR3 sequence (DNA): TGTGCCAGCAGTTCTCCCGGCGGGGGCAAATATGGCTACACCTTC. Protein product: CASSSPGGGKYGYTF.

The chain has TRBV5-4 and TRBJ1-3, with 8 bases that match TRBD1. The CDR3 length is 16 residues. Per the germline V gene, CDR1 is SGHNT and CDR2 is YYREEE (reference sequence). With V trimmed by 3 bases and J by 4 bases, 9 bases remained unmatched. CDR3 loop: CASSSLTGAPGNTIYF. The CDR3 nucleotides are TGTGCCAGCAGCTCACTGACAGGGGCACCGGGAAACACCATATATTTT.

This clone showed up just once. The CDR3, as DNA: TGCGCCAGCAGCGGGGACAGGGTCACGGGGGAGCAGTTCTTC. Protein sequence: CASSGDRVTGEQFF. The rearrangement uses TRBV5-1 and TRBJ2-1, with 9 nucleotides matching TRBD1. V shed 4 bases, J shed 10 bases, and the junction held 9 bases outside the gene matches. The germline V gene encodes CDR1 SGHRS and CDR2 YFSETQ. CDR3 size: 14 residues.

The rearrangement uses TRBV25-1 and TRBJ1-1, with D hard to call. From germline, CDR1 is MGHDK and CDR2 SYGVNS. V was trimmed by 6 bases and J by 0 bases, leaving 8 bases between them. The CDR3 loop spans 13 amino acids. CDR3 amino acids: CASSERMNTEAFF. The CDR3 coding sequence is TGTGCCAGCAGCGAGAGAATGAACACTGAAGCTTTCTTT.

In its sample, this clone was seen once. J is TRBJ2-1 and V is TRBV10-2; D possibly corresponds to TRBD2 (5 bases). V lost 6 bases, J lost 0 bases, and 12 bases lay in between. This CDR3 has 15 residues. Per germline, CDR1 WSHSY and CDR2 SAAADI. The CDR3 nucleotides are TGCGCCAGCAGGGACCTGGGGAGCTCCTACAATGAGCAGTTCTTC. This encodes CASRDLGSSYNEQFF.

J is TRBJ2-1 and V is TRBV14; 12 bases are a match to TRBD2. This CDR3 is 14 amino acids long. V trimming: 6 bases; J trimming: 10 bases; junction bases outside the gene matches: 7. Germline V gene sequence: CDR1 SGHDN, CDR2 FVKESK. CDR3 protein: CASSSSGRAREQFF. The CDR3 bases are TGTGCCAGCAGTTCTAGCGGGAGGGCCCGGGAGCAGTTCTTC. Supplemented by reference TRBV14 and TRBJ2-1, the full variable domain reads EAGVTQFPSHSVIEKGQTVTLRCDPISGHDNLYWYRRVMGKEIKFLLHFVKESKQDESGMPNNRFLAERTGGTYSTLKVQPAELEDSGVYFCASSSSGRAREQFFGPGTRLTVL.

The gene calls are TRBV11-3 and TRBJ2-3; D uncertain. The CDR3 has 15 amino acids. Trimming removed 3 bases at V and 1 base at J, with 11 bases between. In germline, CDR1 is SGHNT, CDR2 YENEEA. The CDR3 sequence is CASSFSGQGTDTQYF. CDR3 coding DNA: TGTGCCAGCAGCTTTTCCGGGCAGGGCACAGATACGCAGTATTTT. The whole variable domain, filled in from reference TRBV11-3 and TRBJ2-3, reads EAGVVQSPRYKIIEKKQPVAFWCNPISGHNTLYWYLQNLGQGPELLIRYENEEAVDDSQLPKDRFSAERLKGVDSTLKIQPAELGDSAVYLCASSFSGQGTDTQYFGPGTRLTVL.

V usage is TRBV7-9 and J usage is TRBJ2-5; 13 bases map to TRBD2. This CDR3 is built from 15 residues. Trimming took 10 bases from V and 1 from J; bases not matched to a gene: 6. CDR1 SEHNR and CDR2 FQNEAQ come from the germline V gene (reference sequence). CDR3 sequence (DNA): TGTGCCATCCCCGGGACTAGCGGGATCCAAGAGACCCAGTACTTC. This codes for CAIPGTSGIQETQYF.

This clone was recorded a few times. This chain uses TRBV30 with TRBJ1-5, with D unresolved. Deletions cut 2 bases from V and 6 bases from J, with 11 bases between. Germline CDR1 is GTSNPN and CDR2 is SVGIG (reference sequence). The CDR3 runs 13 residues. For the CDR3, the DNA is TGTGCCTGGAGTCCGACGTCGGGTCAGCCCCAGCATTTT. Amino acid sequence: CAWSPTSGQPQHF.

This clone has a single count. J is TRBJ1-1 and V is TRBV9; D is ambiguous. Deletions cut 2 bases from V and 1 base from J, with 12 bases between. The germline gives CDR1 SGDLS, CDR2 YYNGEE. The CDR3 loop spans 15 amino acids. CDR3 region: CASSVFGEGNTEAFF. As DNA, the CDR3 is TGTGCCAGCAGCGTTTTTGGGGAGGGGAACACTGAAGCTTTCTTT.

This clone showed up just a few times. V is TRBV7-3 and J is TRBJ1-1; D remains unclear. V was cut by 5 bases and J by 1 base, with 8 bases left in between. CDR1 SGHTA and CDR2 FQGTGA come from the germline V gene. This CDR3 comprises 13 residues. The CDR3 DNA sequence: TGTGCCAGCAGCCAACAATCGAACACTGAAGCTTTCTTT. Its protein is CASSQQSNTEAFF.

The chain uses TRBV6-1 and TRBJ2-7; 12 nucleotides line up with TRBD2. CDR3 length: 13 residues. The germline CDR1 and CDR2 sequences are MNHNS and SASEGT. V shed 4 bases, J shed 7 bases, and the junction held 2 bases outside the gene matches. The CDR3: CASSATSGREQYF. Written as DNA, the CDR3 is TGTGCCAGCAGTGCTACTAGCGGGAGGGAGCAGTACTTC.